Each of the 10 T cell receptor beta chains below was sequenced from the same sample in a study of T cells after posttransplantation cyclophosphamide. Profiled with immunoSEQ multiplex PCR; TCRdb holds only in-frame clones, not every one. The data show 10,000 to 13,000 clones, 86% seen once. Treatment was busulfan-fludarabine conditioning, a marrow graft, and cyclophosphamide on days +3 and +4. Sequencing was performed on CD4+ T cells sorted from PBMCs, taken after allogeneic stem cell transplant with posttransplant cyclophosphamide. The receptors come from a young adult male patient who received an allogeneic stem cell transplant from a related donor, was CMV-positive, and had acute GVHD only. Some T cells may be supplied by the graft donor.

The V and J genes are TRBV12-5 and TRBJ2-1; TRBD2 is a possible D gene (5 bases). The CDR3 has 12 amino acids. Germline V gene data show CDR1 as LGHNT and CDR2 as FRNRAP. With 1 base removed from V and 12 bases from J, the gap between germline ends came to 10 bases. CDR3 in amino acids: CASGLDLAGQFF. DNA of the CDR3: TGTGCTAGTGGTTTGGATCTGGCGGGGCAGTTCTTC. The complete variable domain, with remaining parts taken from reference TRBV12-5 and TRBJ2-1, reads DARVTQTPRHKVTEMGQEVTMRCQPILGHNTVFWYRQTMMQGLELLAYFRNRAPLDDSGMPKDRFSAEMPDATLATLKIQPSEPRDSAVYFCASGLDLAGQFFGPGTRLTVL.

This sequence joins TRBV11-2 and TRBJ2-7; 15 bases fit TRBD2. Unmatched junction bases numbered 8, after V lost 2 bases and J lost 12 bases. The CDR3 is made up of 15 amino acids. CDR1 and CDR2 (germline): SGHAT, FQNNGV. The CDR3 DNA reads TGTGCCAGCAGCTTAATCGGACTAGCGGGGGGGGGCCTGTACTTC. It codes for CASSLIGLAGGGLYF. Complete variable domain (other parts from reference TRBV11-2 and TRBJ2-7): EAGVAQSPRYKIIEKRQSVAFWCNPISGHATLYWYQQILGQGPKLLIQFQNNGVVDDSQLPKDRFSAERLKGVDSTLKIQPAKLEDSAVYLCASSLIGLAGGGLYFGPGTRLTVT.

The sample holds a few counts of this clone. The chain is built from TRBV27 and TRBJ2-1, with D possibly TRBD1 on 6 matching bases. V was trimmed by 2 bases and J by 0 bases, leaving 14 bases between them. Germline V CDR1 and CDR2: MNHEY, SMNVEV (reference sequence). The CDR3 spans 17 residues. In DNA, the CDR3 is TGTGCCAGCAGTTTAGGTTGGGGGCGGAGCTCCTACAATGAGCAGTTCTTC. It yields the protein CASSLGWGRSSYNEQFF.

The gene calls are TRBV19 and TRBJ2-2; D call uncertain. Per germline, CDR1 LNHDA and CDR2 SQIVND (reference sequence). The V and J ends lost 6 bases and 6 bases respectively, with 11 bases between them. The length of the CDR3 is 13 residues. The CDR3 bases are TGTGCCAGTAGACTGACGGAGTCCGGGGAGCTGTTTTTT. It yields the protein CASRLTESGELFF.

The rearrangement uses TRBV5-5 and TRBJ2-7, with 12 bases matching TRBD1. Unmatched junction bases numbered 8, after V lost 2 bases and J lost 5 bases. The CDR3 totals 16 residues. Germline CDR1 reads SGHKS; CDR2 reads YYEKEE (reference sequence). The CDR3 sequence is CASSLSGTGGWDEQYF. The CDR3 DNA follows: TGTGCCAGCAGCTTATCCGGGACAGGGGGCTGGGACGAGCAGTACTTC.

V and J are TRBV7-9 and TRBJ1-1; 7 positions agree with TRBD1. The length of the CDR3 is 14 residues. The junction had 4 bases not matched to a gene; V was cut back by 2 bases and J by 4 bases. The germline CDR1 and CDR2 sequences are SEHNR and FQNEAQ (reference sequence). CDR3 sequence (DNA): TGTGCCAGCAGCTTACAACAGGGGAGCACTGAAGCTTTCTTT. Amino acids: CASSLQQGSTEAFF.

The table lists this clone with a count of one. The chain has TRBV5-4 and TRBJ2-5; D is unresolved. The length of the CDR3 is 11 residues. V was cut by 4 bases and J by 2 bases, with 3 bases left in between. Germline CDR1 is SGHNT and CDR2 is YYREEE (reference sequence). CDR3 in amino acids: CASSQQETQYF. CDR3 DNA: TGTGCCAGCAGCCAACAAGAGACCCAGTACTTC.

This rearrangement joins TRBV5-4 to TRBJ2-2; 9 nucleotides agree with TRBD2. CDR1 and CDR2 from the germline V gene are SGHNT and YYREEE (reference sequence). The CDR3 is 16 residues long. Trimming removed 1 base from V and 3 bases from J; junction bases left unmatched: 4. CDR3 protein: CASSLWRGGYTGELFF. Here the CDR3 DNA reads TGTGCCAGCAGCTTGTGGCGGGGGGGTTACACCGGGGAGCTGTTTTTT. Full variable domain (remainder filled in from reference TRBV5-4 and TRBJ2-2): ETGVTQSPTHLIKTRGQQVTLRCSSQSGHNTVSWYQQALGQGPQFIFQYYREEENGRGNFPPRFSGLQFPNYSSELNVNALELDDSALYLCASSLWRGGYTGELFFGEGSRLTVL.

The chain employs TRBV19 and TRBJ1-5, with a tentative D call TRBD1 (5 bases). This CDR3 has 13 residues. Germline V lookup: CDR1 LNHDA, CDR2 SQIVND (reference sequence). V gave up 4 bases and J gave up 4 bases, with 8 bases separating them. The CDR3 coding sequence is TGTGCCAGTAGTAGACAGAGTAATCAGCCCCAGCATTTT. Residues: CASSRQSNQPQHF.

A word on this clone: The junction shows a germline mismatch at one end, possibly a read error. J is TRBJ2-3 and V is TRBV7-9; TRBD1 might be the D (6 bases). In germline, CDR1 is SEHNR, CDR2 FQNEAQ (reference sequence). CDR3 length: 14 amino acids. CDR3 coding DNA: TGTGCCGGCAGCTTAGGCGGACAGAGGGGTACGCAGTATTTT. Translation gives CAGSLGGQRGTQYF.